These 23 T cell receptor beta chains were all obtained from the same sample, sequenced in a study of T cells in Graves' hyperthyroidism and ophthalmopathy. TCR beta CDR3 regions were amplified from RNA transcripts. The HTBI primer set drove a first-round RT-PCR of the TCR CDR3. TCRdb reanalysed the multiplex PCR reads using MiXCR and keeps one entry per CDR3 protein. The data hold some 250,000 distinct CDR3 sequences, with roughly 15% observed a single time. The sequenced sample consisted of blood. The source of these receptors is a woman aged 40 to 49 with Graves' hyperthyroidism that later progressed to Graves' ophthalmopathy.

There are many counts of this clonotype. V is TRBV20-1 and J is TRBJ2-1; D perhaps matches TRBD2 (6 bases). V was pared by 6 bases and J by 6 bases, with 18 bases between. The CDR3 totals 14 residues. Germline CDR1 DFQATT, CDR2 SNEGSKA (reference sequence). The DNA of the CDR3 is TGCAGTGCACCAGGCAGCGGGCGGTCCAATGAGCAGTTCTTC. Translation gives CSAPGSGRSNEQFF.

The chain employs TRBV25-1 and TRBJ2-5; D unclear. This CDR3 has 13 residues. Trimming left V 4 bases short and J 2 bases short, with 8 bases between. Germline CDR1 MGHDK, CDR2 SYGVNS. In DNA, the CDR3 is TGTGCCAGCAGTGCAACACTACAAGAGACCCAGTACTTC. Its translation is CASSATLQETQYF.

This clonotype came up a few times. This sequence joins TRBV5-6 and TRBJ2-7, with D possibly being TRBD1 (6 bases). The CDR3 is 16 amino acids. The ends were cut back, 0 bases at V and 2 bases at J, with 15 bases in the middle. Germline V CDR1 and CDR2: SGHDT, YYEEEE. CDR3 amino acids: CASSLVTGSGPYEQYF. In DNA form, the CDR3 reads TGTGCCAGCAGCTTGGTAACAGGGAGTGGCCCCTACGAGCAGTACTTC. Drawing the rest from reference TRBV5-6 and TRBJ2-7, the complete variable domain is DAGVTQSPTHLIKTRGQQVTLRCSPKSGHDTVSWYQQALGQGPQFIFQYYEEEERQRGNFPDRFSGHQFPNYSSELNVNALLLGDSALYLCASSLVTGSGPYEQYFGPGTRLTVT.

This clonotype was seen at least ten times. The rearrangement uses TRBV15 and TRBJ2-1; D unclear. The germline V gene encodes CDR1 LNHNV and CDR2 YYDKDF (reference sequence). The CDR3 spans 15 residues. Trimming took off 0 bases at V and 3 bases at J, with 9 bases between the two ends. The CDR3 region has the DNA TGTGCCACCAGCAGAGAGATTGGGGACTACAATGAGCAGTTCTTC. Protein sequence: CATSREIGDYNEQFF.

This chain uses TRBV6-5 with TRBJ2-7; 8 bases fit TRBD1. The CDR3 loop spans 16 amino acids. V was clipped by 2 bases and J by 2 bases; unmatched bases: 8. Germline assignment: CDR1 MNHEY and CDR2 SVGAGI. Here the CDR3 DNA reads TGTGCCAGCAGTTACCCGACAGGGGATCGGACCTACGAGCAGTACTTC. This sequence encodes CASSYPTGDRTYEQYF.

There are many counts of this clonotype. The chain links TRBV18 to TRBJ2-5, with D unclear. This CDR3 has 12 amino acids. Looked up from germline, CDR1 is KGHSH and CDR2 is LQKENI. V gave up 6 bases and J gave up 5 bases, with 10 bases separating them. CDR3 region: CASSLLAETQYF. Here the CDR3 DNA reads TGTGCCAGCTCTCTTCTGGCGGAGACCCAGTACTTC.

This rearrangement joins TRBV27 to TRBJ2-1, with 12 bases aligning to TRBD1. Germline CDR1 reads MNHEY; CDR2 reads SMNVEV (reference sequence). Trimming at V came to 4 bases and at J to 8 bases, leaving 6 bases not matched to a gene. The CDR3 covers 15 residues. CDR3 in DNA: TGTGCCAGCAGTTGGGGGACAGGGGGCATCGATGAGCAGTTCTTC. It encodes CASSWGTGGIDEQFF.

The sample holds a few counts of this clonotype. The rearrangement joins TRBV7-9 to TRBJ2-7; D gene uncertain. The CDR3 consists of 13 residues. V was pared by 1 base and J by 5 bases, with 9 bases between. Germline values: CDR1 SEHNR, CDR2 FQNEAQ (reference sequence). The CDR3 loop reads CASSLGQVNEQYF. CDR3 nucleotides: TGTGCCAGCAGCTTAGGCCAGGTGAACGAGCAGTACTTC.

This clonotype was detected only a few times. A much larger clonotype is one base distant, so this may be a read error. V usage is TRBV28 and J usage is TRBJ2-3; TRBD2 agrees at 10 bases. The trim removed 5 bases at V and 4 bases at J, leaving 3 bases unmatched. Per the germline V gene, CDR1 is MDHEN and CDR2 is SYDVKM. The CDR3 length is 14 residues. CDR3 bases: TGTGCCAGCAGTGGGGGACTAGCGTCAGATACGCAGTATTTT. This translates into CASSGGLASDTQYF.

This clonotype appeared many times. J is TRBJ2-5 and V is TRBV5-6; 8 bases are a match to TRBD2. This CDR3 spans 16 amino acids. With 2 bases clipped from V and 2 bases from J, the junction kept 8 bases outside the gene matches. Germline V gene lookup returns CDR1 SGHDT and CDR2 YYEEEE. CDR3 DNA: TGTGCCAGCAGCTTTCCCTCCGCGGGAGGACAAGAGACCCAGTACTTC. It translates to CASSFPSAGGQETQYF.

This clonotype was seen repeatedly, ten times or more. The rearrangement links TRBV13 to TRBJ2-5; 12 bases fit TRBD2. V gave up 5 bases and J gave up 8 bases; unmatched junction bases: 3. This CDR3 comprises 13 residues. Germline CDR1 PRHDT, CDR2 FYEKMQ (reference sequence). This chain's CDR3 is CASSPGLAGTQYF. CDR3 nucleotide sequence: TGTGCCAGCAGCCCAGGACTAGCGGGAACCCAGTACTTC.

This clonotype was picked up a small number of times. A much larger clone sits a single nucleotide away, making a read error possible. The rearrangement joins TRBV28 to TRBJ1-6; D is unresolved. The CDR3 covers 12 residues. Looked up from germline, CDR1 is MDHEN and CDR2 is SYDVKM. V was trimmed by 11 bases and J by 9 bases, leaving 14 bases between them. CDR3 bases: TGTGCCGGCAACCCAAGGGCTTCACCCCTCCACTTT. This codes for CAGNPRASPLHF. The whole variable domain, filled in from reference TRBV28 and TRBJ1-6, reads DVKVTQSSRYLVKRTGEKVFLECVQDMDHENMFWYRQDPGLGLRLIYFSYDVKMKEKGDIPEGYSVSREKKERFSLILESASTNQTSMYLCAGNPRASPLHFGNGTRLTVT.

This clonotype occurred many times. The V call is TRBV11-2, the J call TRBJ2-7; D remains unclear. The germline CDR1 and CDR2 sequences are SGHAT and FQNNGV. The CDR3 is 16 residues long. The chain's CDR3 is CPQQLSLRVAGDEQYF. As DNA, the CDR3 is TGTCCCCAGCAGCTTAGCCTTCGGGTCGCCGGCGACGAGCAGTACTTC.

This clonotype was seen a handful of times. V and J are TRBV6-2 or TRBV6-3 and TRBJ2-7; D gene uncertain. The CDR3 runs 14 residues. V lost 2 bases to trimming and J lost 6 bases, with 14 bases between them. The germline CDR1 and CDR2 sequences are MNHEY and SVGEGT. The CDR3 loop is CASSYGRTSVEQYF. The CDR3 DNA reads TGTGCCAGCAGTTACGGCCGTACCTCGGTCGAGCAGTACTTC.

J is TRBJ2-5 and V is TRBV19; TRBD2 might be the D (6 bases). This CDR3 is built from 13 residues. With 3 bases removed from V and 5 bases from J, the gap between germline ends came to 10 bases. The germline CDR1 and CDR2 sequences are LNHDA and SQIVND (reference sequence). DNA for the CDR3: TGTGCCAGTAGTATTGGACTACTTGAGACCCAGTACTTC. This translates into CASSIGLLETQYF.

The count of this clonotype is one. A much larger clone sits a single nucleotide away, making a read error possible. The rearrangement uses TRBV18 and TRBJ2-7, with D perhaps assigned TRBD1 or TRBD2 (5 bases each). Germline V CDR1 and CDR2: KGHSH, LQKENI. V lost 5 bases and J lost 6, with 17 bases in between. CDR3 size: 14 residues. The CDR3 nucleotides are TGTGCCAGCTCAACCCGGGACGGCCCCTCCGAGCAGTACTTC. This gives the protein CASSTRDGPSEQYF.

Comment on this clonotype: A junction boundary mismatches the germline segment, possibly from a read error. V is TRBV11-2 and J is TRBJ2-2; tentative D call: TRBD2 (5 bases). Germline V lookup: CDR1 SGHAT, CDR2 FQNNGV. The CDR3 covers 16 residues. The DNA for the CDR3 is TGTGCCAGCAGCTTCGGACGGGTATTAGACACCGGGGAGCTGTTGTTT. Its protein product is CASSFGRVLDTGELLF.

This clonotype was detected a few times. The chain combines TRBV11-2 with TRBJ1-1, with D perhaps matching TRBD1 (5 bases). Germline V gene data show CDR1 as SGHAT and CDR2 as FQNNGV. This CDR3 is built from 13 residues. V lost 0 bases to trimming and J lost 6 bases, with 8 bases between them. CDR3 DNA: TGTGCCAGCAGCTTAGATTGGGGCGCTGAAGCTTTCTTT. Residues: CASSLDWGAEAFF.

This clonotype was recorded at least ten times. The V and J genes are TRBV28 and TRBJ1-5; D possibly corresponds to TRBD1 (6 bases). The germline gives CDR1 MDHEN, CDR2 SYDVKM. The CDR3 is 14 amino acids. V dropped 2 bases and J dropped 3 bases, with 8 bases sitting between them. In DNA form, the CDR3 reads TGTGCCAGCAGTTTAGCAGGGGCCAATCAGCCCCAGCATTTT. Protein product: CASSLAGANQPQHF.

This clonotype was recorded a few times. The genes are TRBV4-2 and TRBJ2-3, with 7 nucleotides matching TRBD2. The germline gives CDR1 LGHNA, CDR2 YNFKEQ. J gave up 0 bases and V 1 base, and 13 bases lay outside the gene matches. The CDR3 loop spans 19 amino acids. CDR3 sequence: CASSQVGASGRPSTDTQYF. Here the CDR3 DNA reads TGTGCCAGCAGCCAAGTTGGGGCTAGCGGACGACCTAGCACAGATACGCAGTATTTT.

This clonotype was picked up many times. The chain uses TRBV7-9 and TRBJ2-2; 8 bases line up with TRBD1. Germline V lookup: CDR1 SEHNR, CDR2 FQNEAQ (reference sequence). The CDR3 consists of 16 residues. With 1 base clipped from V and 3 bases from J, the junction kept 4 bases outside the gene matches. Here the CDR3 reads CASSLGSTGDTGELFF. CDR3 nucleotides: TGTGCCAGCAGCTTAGGATCGACAGGGGACACCGGGGAGCTGTTTTTT.

Many counts were recorded for this clonotype. This rearrangement joins TRBV14 to TRBJ1-6; the D gene is possibly TRBD1 (5 bases). Trimming cost V 2 bases and J 8 bases, with 16 bases left between them. The CDR3 is made up of 16 amino acids. Germline V CDR1 and CDR2: SGHDN, FVKESK. DNA of the CDR3: TGTGCCAGCAGCCAACTACCCAAGGGGAGGGATTCACCCCTCCACTTT. Amino acids: CASSQLPKGRDSPLHF.

This clonotype appeared a few times. V and J are TRBV6-1 and TRBJ2-2; a possible D gene is TRBD1 (5 bases). The V gene's germline CDR1 is MNHNS and CDR2 SASEGT. The CDR3 sequence is 15 residues long. The germline V and J ends were trimmed by 7 bases and 2 bases, with 14 bases remaining between them. CDR3 coding DNA: TGTGCCAGCACCCCAACAGGAGAAAACACCGGGGAGCTGTTTTTT. Translation gives CASTPTGENTGELFF.